This T cell receptor beta chain was identified in a study of monozygotic twins with inflammatory bowel disease. With regard to this clonotype: Its target is not known.

Findings and limits, study-wide: Between concordant and discordant twins, repertoire similarity failed to differ, a result that limited power may explain. Distinct T cell subtypes could not be told apart.

The CDR3 is 14 residues long. CDR1 is SEHNR and CDR2 is FQNEAQ in the germline V gene (reference sequence). TCRdb re-analyzed the 5' RACE reads; it lists each CDR3 protein once, without DNA. Its table records around 99,000 distinct CDR3 sequences. The sample taken for sequencing was blood. The TCR sequence derives from a human donor with ulcerative colitis or Crohn's disease, or a healthy co-twin of an affected twin (not recorded which). The rearrangement joins TRBV7-9 to TRBJ2-2; TCRdb reports TRBD1, a call that lacks DNA to check it against. The CDR3 loop is CASSATGFTGELFF.